The clone carrying this T cell receptor beta chain was found many times. No DNA is shown, since the ends of the CDR3 on it are uncertain; the CDR3 is the one TCRdb lists. The sample originates from a study of T-cell reconstitution after alpha-beta-depleted transplantation in children. A library of TCRbeta sequences, prepared with unique molecular identifiers, was generated. A single record per CDR3 protein comes from TCRdb applying MiXCR to the PCR reads. In the table there are about 260,000 distinct CDR3 sequences, roughly 10% of which are singletons. The CDR3 spans 14 amino acids, including both terminal residues.

The V gene is TRBV12-3 or TRBV12-4, the J gene TRBJ1-2; the listed D gene, TRBD1, was not tested against the DNA. This receptor was taken from a male patient between 2 and 15 years old who had a stem cell transplant for chronic granulomatous disease, so the T cells may come from the graft donor. Sequencing was performed on peripheral blood, taken 180 days after TCRalphabeta/CD19-depleted stem cell transplant. CDR3 sequence: CASSTSGNIYGYTF.